Listed here are 10 T cell receptor beta chains from one sample, sequenced in a study of OX40 agonist ivuxolimab in advanced cancers. Libraries were made using the immunoSEQ multiplex PCR assay. TCRdb retrieved this table from immuneACCESS and kept in-frame rearrangements only. Not all clones are present; in checked studies, unresolved V genes account for under half, and no reason is known for the remainder. This sample is represented by 60,000 or so clones; over 80% of them were singletons. The ten largest clones add up to roughly 27% of the sample. The sequenced sample was CD4+ or CD8+ T cells sorted from blood, obtained in a trial of the OX40 agonist ivuxolimab. These TCRs come from an adult with an advanced solid tumor such as melanoma, head and neck, liver or kidney cancer.

V gene TRBV6-1 combines with J gene TRBJ2-7; D ambiguous. The CDR3 loop spans 15 amino acids. Germline values: CDR1 MNHNS, CDR2 SASEGT. With 5 bases removed from V and 4 bases from J, the gap between germline ends came to 18 bases. CDR3 coding DNA: TGTGCCAGCAGTACAGCCGTTCGCGGCTTTTACGAGCAGTACTTC. Protein product: CASSTAVRGFYEQYF.

The chain uses TRBV18 and TRBJ1-1; TRBD1 matches 10 bases. This CDR3 is built from 15 residues. Trimming cost V 2 bases and J 5 bases; bases outside gene matches: 5. Germline V lookup: CDR1 KGHSH, CDR2 LQKENI. The CDR3 region has the DNA TGTGCCAGCTCACCAGACAGGGGGCAACGAACTGAAGCTTTCTTT. Translated, it gives CASSPDRGQRTEAFF.

This clone appeared a single time. V and J are TRBV19 and TRBJ1-2; tentative D call: TRBD1 (6 bases). In germline, CDR1 is LNHDA, CDR2 SQIVND (reference sequence). The CDR3 has 14 residues. The germline V and J ends were trimmed by 4 bases and 5 bases, with 14 bases remaining between them. The CDR3 protein is CASSTGGPIYGYTF. The CDR3 nucleotides read TGTGCCAGTAGTACGGGGGGCCCGATTTATGGCTACACCTTC.

The chain couples TRBV6-5 to TRBJ1-5, with no clear D. V was pared by 4 bases and J by 5 bases, with 9 bases between. The CDR3 covers 13 residues. The germline V gene encodes CDR1 MNHEY and CDR2 SVGAGI. CDR3 in amino acids: CASSLFSDQPQHF. As DNA, the CDR3 is TGTGCCAGCAGTTTATTCAGCGATCAGCCCCAGCATTTT.

The gene calls are TRBV29-1 and TRBJ1-2, with D tentatively TRBD1 (6 bases). The CDR3 extends over 12 amino acids. Germline V CDR1 and CDR2: SQVTM, ANQGSEA. The chain's CDR3 is CITSEDSYGYTF. DNA of the CDR3: TGCATCACCTCGGAGGACAGCTATGGCTACACCTTC.

The gene calls are TRBV7-9 and TRBJ2-1; D possibly matches TRBD1 or TRBD2 (5 bases each). The CDR3 extends over 11 amino acids. V was clipped by 4 bases and J by 15 bases, with 13 bases between them. Germline values: CDR1 SEHNR, CDR2 FQNEAQ (reference sequence). The CDR3 loop reads CASSSEAGPFF. Here the CDR3 DNA reads TGTGCCAGCAGCTCGGAGGCAGGGCCGTTCTTC.

The chain has TRBV6-1 and TRBJ1-1; D call uncertain. Germline V gives CDR1 MNHNS, CDR2 SASEGT. The CDR3 has 12 residues. The V end was cut by 9 bases, the J end by 4 bases, with 12 bases between. CDR3 region: CASKAGFTEAFF. For the CDR3, the DNA is TGTGCCAGTAAGGCAGGATTCACTGAAGCTTTCTTT.

The chain uses TRBV11-2 and TRBJ2-5, with a possible D match to TRBD2 (6 bases). Germline V gives CDR1 SGHAT, CDR2 FQNNGV. This CDR3 has 18 amino acids. Trimming shortened V by 0 bases and J by 0 bases, and 17 bases separated the two germline ends. The CDR3 coding sequence is TGTGCCAGCAGCTTAGATCGGGCGGGCGGGATGTACCAAGAGACCCAGTACTTC. It encodes CASSLDRAGGMYQETQYF.

The chain joins TRBV15 to TRBJ1-2; D gene uncertain. The CDR3 has 15 amino acids. V shed 0 bases and J shed 1 base, with 9 bases lying between them. Germline CDR1 reads LNHNV; CDR2 reads YYDKDF (reference sequence). The CDR3 DNA follows: TGTGCCACCAGCAGAGATAGAAGGGATAACTATGGCTACACCTTC. It codes for CATSRDRRDNYGYTF.

This sequence joins TRBV4-1 and TRBJ2-7; 10 bases fit TRBD2. CDR3 length: 14 residues. Per germline, CDR1 MGHRA and CDR2 YSYEKL. The V and J ends lost 5 bases and 5 bases, in that order; junction bases with no gene match: 6. CDR3 amino acids: CASSKSGRVDEQYF. In DNA form, the CDR3 reads TGCGCCAGCAGCAAAAGCGGGAGGGTCGACGAGCAGTACTTC.